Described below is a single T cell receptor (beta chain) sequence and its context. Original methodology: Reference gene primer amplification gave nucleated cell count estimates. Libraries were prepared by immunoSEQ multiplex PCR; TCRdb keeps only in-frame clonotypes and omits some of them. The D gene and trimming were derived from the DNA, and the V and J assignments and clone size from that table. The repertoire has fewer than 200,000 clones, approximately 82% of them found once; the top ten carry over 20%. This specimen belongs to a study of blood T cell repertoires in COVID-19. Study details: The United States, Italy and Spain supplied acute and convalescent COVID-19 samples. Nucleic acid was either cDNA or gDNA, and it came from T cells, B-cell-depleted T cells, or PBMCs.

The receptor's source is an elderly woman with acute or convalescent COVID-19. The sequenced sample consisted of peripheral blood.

CDR3 DNA sequence: TGTGCCAGCAGCTTAGCGCTGGCGGGAGCGGGAGATACGCAGTATTTT. Translated: CASSLALAGAGDTQYF. The rearrangement links TRBV7-2 to TRBJ2-3, with 7 bases that match TRBD2. V was clipped by 0 bases and J by 5 bases; unmatched bases: 8. CDR3 length: 16 amino acids. Germline CDR1 and CDR2: SGHTA and FQGNSA.